A selection of T cell receptor beta chains follows, all from one sample in a study of blood T cell repertoires in COVID-19. Clones were sequenced by immunoSEQ multiplex PCR, and TCRdb holds only the in-frame ones, with some missing. Of about 380,000 clones listed, 81% are singletons. What was sequenced was peripheral blood. All receptors come from a human donor with acute or convalescent COVID-19. The donor label of this sample is uncertain. The CDR3 runs from the conserved cysteine through the conserved F or W. A D gene is named only where the DNA matches it firmly. Part of the rows lack a size; the others show once, few, many or a class for expanded clones.

.	TRBV5-1	TRBJ1-1	.	TGCGCCAGCAGCTTGGGGGGTTCGGGGAACTTCGCTGAAGCTTTCTTT	CASSLGGSGNFAEAFF
.	TRBV7-2	TRBJ1-5	.	TGTGCCAGCAGCTTGTCTTCTAGCAATCAGCCCCAGCATTTT	CASSLSSSNQPQHF
.	TRBV7-6	TRBJ1-6	.	TGTGCCAGCAGCTTATTCGATAATTCACCCCTCCACTTT	CASSLFDNSPLHF
.	TRBV7-9	TRBJ1-1	.	TGTGCCAGCAGCTTGACAGGTAACACTGAAGCTTTCTTT	CASSLTGNTEAFF
.	TRBV27	TRBJ1-2	.	TGTGCCAGCAGTGGGGCGGGGGTCACTAACTATGGCTACACCTTC	CASSGAGVTNYGYTF
TRBD1	TRBV7-9	TRBJ1-1	.	TGTGCCAGCAGCCCAGACAGGGGAGGCGGTGAAGCTTTCTTT	CASSPDRGGGEAFF
.	TRBV28	TRBJ1-6	.	TGTGCCAGCAGTTTCCCAGAGCCAGGGACCCTCCACTTT	CASSFPEPGTLHF
TRBD1	TRBV6-1	TRBJ1-6	.	TGTGCCAGCAGTGACCGGGACAGCTCCTATAATTCACCCCTCCACTTT	CASSDRDSSYNSPLHF
TRBD1	TRBV5-1	TRBJ1-5	.	TGCGCCAGCAGCCAACAGGGGGGCAATCAGCCCCAGCATTTT	CASSQQGGNQPQHF
.	TRBV19	TRBJ2-5	once	TGTGCCAGTAGTATGAGATCTTACCAAGAGACCCAGTACTTC	CASSMRSYQETQYF